Listed below are T cell receptor beta chains from one sample, sequenced in a study of tumor and adjacent non-tumor tissue in lung cancer. TCRdb re-derived calls from the multiplex PCR reads in MiXCR, one entry per CDR3 protein. The data show fewer than 120,000 distinct CDR3 sequences, about 87% seen once. What was sequenced was lung tumor tissue. The receptors were gathered from an older man with non-small cell lung cancer. The CDR3 runs from the conserved cysteine through the conserved F or W. D genes are given only for firm matches. Clone size, where shown, is once, few, many, or a class for clones that have expanded.

clone size,D gene,J gene,CDR3 length,V gene,CDR3 protein,CDR3 DNA
medium-sized,TRBD2,TRBJ2-3,14,TRBV29-1,CSAAGTSGTDTQYF,TGCAGCGCCGCCGGGACTAGCGGCACAGATACGCAGTATTTT
-,-,TRBJ2-5,17,TRBV5-6,CASSLLQGTTLGETQHF,TGTGCCAGCAGCTTGTTACAGGGGACTACCCTCGGGGAGACCCAGCACTTC
-,-,TRBJ2-7,15,TRBV4-1,CASSQEGRVSHEHYF,TGCGCCAGCAGCCAAGAAGGCAGGGTCTCCCACGAGCACTACTTC
-,TRBD1,TRBJ1-3,15,TRBV6-6,CASSYPYRGQPTIYF,TGTGCCAGCAGTTACCCATACAGGGGGCAACCCACCATATATTTT
-,-,TRBJ2-1,13,TRBV6-2/TRBV6-3,CASNRGSYNDQSF,TGTGCCAGCAACAGAGGCAGTTACAATGATCAGTCCTTC
-,-,TRBJ2-1,15,TRBV5-4,CTSSFGGRMGNEQFF,TGTACCAGCAGCTTCGGGGGCAGGATGGGGAATGAGCAGTTCTTC
-,-,TRBJ1-2,13,TRBV29-1,CGDLQTGAYGYAF,TGCGGCGATCTCCAGACGGGAGCCTATGGCTACGCCTTC
-,TRBD2,TRBJ2-1,16,TRBV5-4,CASSGAETSGRAEQFF,TGTGCCAGCAGCGGAGCCGAGACTAGCGGGAGAGCGGAGCAGTTTTTT
-,-,TRBJ2-7,12,TRBV5-5,CVSNLDGGEQYF,TGTGTCAGCAACTTGGATGGCGGGGAGCAGTACTTC
once,TRBD2,TRBJ2-7,15,TRBV6-5,CAVGRRLADPYEQYF,TGTGCCGTCGGAAGAAGACTAGCAGATCCTTACGAGCAGTACTTC
-,-,TRBJ2-7,14,TRBV6-2/TRBV6-3,CASQLSGVTYEQYF,TGTGCCAGCCAGCTATCAGGAGTAACCTACGAGCAGTACTTC
-,-,TRBJ2-7,14,TRBV6-1,CASSEAQGTMGQYF,TGTGCCAGTAGTGAAGCACAGGGAACAATGGGGCAGTACTTC
-,-,TRBJ1-6,15,TRBV5-4,CASSMKGDSNLPLHF,TGTGCCAGCAGCATGAAAGGTGATAGTAATTTACCCCTCCACTTT
many,-,TRBJ2-7,12,TRBV28,CASKGSIYEQYF,TGTGCCAGCAAAGGTAGCATCTACGAGCAGTACTTC
-,TRBD1,TRBJ2-7,15,TRBV11-2,CASSPETGPPYEQYF,TGTGCCAGCAGTCCCGAGACAGGGCCCCCCTACGAGCAGTACTTC
-,-,TRBJ2-2,14,TRBV7-9,CASSLTVNTGEVFF,TGTGCCAGCAGCTTAACTGTGAACACCGGGGAGGTGTTTTTT
-,-,TRBJ1-2,13,TRBV6-2/TRBV6-3,CASSYGNGRFHTF,TGTGCCAGCAGTTACGGAAATGGCCGATTCCACACCTTC
-,TRBD1,TRBJ2-1,14,TRBV15,CATSRGGQGNEQFF,TGTGCCACCAGCAGAGGGGGACAGGGGAATGAGCAGTTCTTC
-,TRBD1,TRBJ1-5,14,TRBV4-3,CASSGRTGNEPHHF,TGCGCCAGCTCCGGTAGGACAGGGAACGAACCCCACCATTTT
-,-,TRBJ2-5,14,TRBV2,CATKAGPLQETQYF,TGTGCCACTAAGGCGGGCCCCCTACAAGAGACCCAGTACTTC
-,TRBD1,TRBJ1-2,11,TRBV6-5,CAIGTAYGYIF,TGTGCCATCGGGACAGCCTATGGCTACATCTTC
-,TRBD1,TRBJ2-7,14,TRBV10-1,CASSAPGQDWEQHF,TGCGCCAGCAGTGCCCCGGGACAGGACTGGGAGCAGCACTTC
many,-,TRBJ2-3,14,TRBV4-3,CASSQETRADTQYF,TGCGCCAGCAGCCAAGAAACTAGAGCAGATACGCAGTATTTT
many,-,TRBJ2-7,13,TRBV5-6,CASSEQTGYKQYF,TGTGCCAGCAGCGAACAGACCGGTTACAAGCAGTACTTC
-,-,TRBJ2-1,15,TRBV4-3,CASSQQTGVYNERFF,TGCGCCAGCAGCCAACAGACCGGGGTTTACAATGAGCGGTTCTTC
-,-,TRBJ2-1,16,TRBV29-1,CSVVLYDNGVGNEQFF,TGCAGCGTCGTACTCTATGACAACGGGGTGGGCAATGAGCAGTTCTTC
-,-,TRBJ2-5,14,TRBV11-2,CASSQPRGEETQYF,TGTGCCAGCAGCCAGCCGAGGGGGGAAGAGACCCAGTACTTC
-,TRBD1,TRBJ1-1,14,TRBV10-3,CAISKTGAMADAFF,TGTGCCATCAGTAAAACAGGGGCAATGGCTGATGCTTTCTTT
-,TRBD2,TRBJ2-1,16,TRBV5-4,CASSLGVAGEINEQFF,TGTGCTAGCAGCTTGGGAGTAGCGGGGGAGATCAATGAGCAGTTCTTC
once,-,TRBJ1-2,14,TRBV6-6,CANSPPGASYGYTF,TGTGCCAACAGCCCCCCAGGCGCCTCCTATGGCTACACCTTC
once,-,TRBJ1-3,17,TRBV4-1,CASSQIHGGRIENTVYF,TGCGCCAGCAGCCAAATCCACGGGGGGCGCATTGAAAACACCGTATATTTT
-,-,TRBJ2-3,14,TRBV11-2,CASSLTPGSNTHYF,TGTGCCAGCAGCCTAACCCCGGGGTCGAATACGCATTATTTT
-,-,TRBJ2-2,16,TRBV7-9,CVSSLLGLGLTGKLFF,TGTGTCAGCAGCCTTCTGGGCTTAGGGCTCACCGGGAAGCTGTTTTTT
-,-,TRBJ2-1,17,TRBV4-1,CAGVPSAGRRSYNEQFF,TGCGCCGGCGTACCATCCGCGGGGAGAAGGTCCTACAATGAGCAGTTCTTC
-,TRBD2,TRBJ2-1,18,TRBV11-2,CASSTTSGRARFTYEQFF,TGTGCCAGCAGCACCACTAGCGGGAGGGCCCGATTTACTTATGAGCAGTTCTTC
-,TRBD2,TRBJ2-3,15,TRBV29-1,CSANLTSGGIDTQYF,TGCAGCGCAAACCTGACTAGCGGGGGCATAGATACGCAGTATTTT
-,TRBD1,TRBJ1-2,15,TRBV6-6,CASSHTGGQCFGYTF,TGTGCCAGCAGCCACACAGGGGGCCAGTGCTTTGGCTACACCTTC
-,-,TRBJ1-1,13,TRBV12-3/TRBV12-4,CASSPVWGTEAFF,TGTGCCAGCAGTCCTGTGTGGGGTACTGAAGCTTTCTTT
once,-,TRBJ2-7,11,TRBV29-1,CSVGREYKQYF,TGTAGTGTGGGCAGGGAGTACAAGCAGTACTTC
once,-,TRBJ2-5,11,TRBV29-1,CSGSKAEAQYF,TGCAGCGGTAGCAAGGCAGAGGCCCAGTACTTC
many,-,TRBJ2-7,16,TRBV28,CASSLEGRRFSYEQYF,TGTGCCAGCAGTTTAGAGGGCAGGCGATTCTCCTACGAGCAGTACTTC
few,-,TRBJ2-2,13,TRBV19,CASSTGSVGELFF,TGTGCCAGTAGTACAGGGTCCGTCGGGGAGCTGTTTTTT
-,TRBD1,TRBJ2-5,15,TRBV11-3,CASSQAQGAHVTQYF,TGTGCCAGCAGCCAAGCACAGGGGGCACACGTAACCCAGTATTTC
-,-,TRBJ1-5,17,TRBV4-1,CASSQSSSIYSYQPQHF,TGCGCCAGCAGCCAGAGTAGCAGCATTTACAGCTATCAGCCCCAGCATTTT
-,-,TRBJ1-1,13,TRBV11-2,CASNLGTYYKPFF,TGTGCCAGTAACTTAGGGACATACTATAAACCTTTCTTT
once,-,TRBJ1-5,15,TRBV20-1,CSAIRTGYSGQPQHF,TGCAGTGCTATCAGAACAGGGTACAGTGGCCAGCCCCAACATTTT
-,TRBD1,TRBJ2-7,14,TRBV5-6,CDSNYGQGTYEQYF,TGTGACAGCAACTACGGACAGGGGACCTACGAGCAGTACTTC
-,-,TRBJ2-5,12,TRBV29-1,CSVGNGGETLYF,TGCAGCGTTGGTAATGGGGGAGAGACACTGTACTTC
-,-,TRBJ2-1,18,TRBV11-2,CASSLHVWDWASYNEEHF,TGTGCCAGCAGCTTACATGTGTGGGACTGGGCCTCCTACAATGAGGAGCACTTC
-,-,TRBJ1-2,15,TRBV6-5,CASNYGGGTNYGYTF,TGTGCCAGCAATTACGGTGGAGGAACTAACTATGGTTACACCTTC
-,TRBD1,TRBJ1-6,15,TRBV5-4,CASSRTGDHNPPLHF,TGTGCCAGCAGTCGAACAGGGGATCATAATCCACCCCTCCACTTC
once,-,TRBJ2-3,15,TRBV5-6,CTISLVEGGTDTRYF,TGTACCATCAGCTTGGTGGAGGGCGGCACAGATACGCGGTATTTT
-,-,TRBJ1-2,17,TRBV4-3,CASGQDRRPYFNYGYTF,TGTGCCAGCGGCCAAGACAGGCGACCTTACTTCAACTATGGCTACACCTTC
-,-,TRBJ1-6,14,TRBV12-3/TRBV12-4,CASSLGSGNSPLQF,TGTGCCAGCAGTCTGGGCTCAGGGAATTCACCCCTCCAGTTT
-,TRBD2,TRBJ2-7,18,TRBV10-3,CAINGLEGAGDPPYDQYF,TGTGCCATCAATGGCTTGGAGGGAGCGGGGGATCCACCTTACGATCAGTACTTC
-,-,TRBJ1-1,15,TRBV6-2/TRBV6-3,CASSNSGLRRAGAFF,TGTGCCAGCAGTAACTCGGGACTTCGAAGGGCGGGAGCTTTCTTT
once,TRBD2,TRBJ2-7,18,TRBV6-5,CASSYQLSGSTGSYEQYF,TGTGCCAGCAGTTACCAACTAAGCGGGAGTACCGGGTCCTACGAGCAGTATTTC